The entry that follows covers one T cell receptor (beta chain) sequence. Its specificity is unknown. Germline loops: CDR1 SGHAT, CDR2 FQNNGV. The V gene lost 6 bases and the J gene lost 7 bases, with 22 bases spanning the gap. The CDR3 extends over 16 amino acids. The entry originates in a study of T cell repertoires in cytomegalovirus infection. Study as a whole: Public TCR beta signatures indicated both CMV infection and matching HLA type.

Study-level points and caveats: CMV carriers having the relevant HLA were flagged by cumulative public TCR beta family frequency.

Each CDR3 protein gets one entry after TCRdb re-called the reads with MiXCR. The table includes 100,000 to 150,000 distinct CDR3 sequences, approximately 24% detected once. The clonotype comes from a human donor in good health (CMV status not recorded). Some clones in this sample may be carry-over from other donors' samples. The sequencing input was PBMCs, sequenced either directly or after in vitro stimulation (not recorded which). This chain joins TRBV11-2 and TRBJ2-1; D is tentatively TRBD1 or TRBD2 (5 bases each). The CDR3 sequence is CASRGPGPRDANEQFF. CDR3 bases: TGTGCCAGCAGGGGGCCGGGACCCAGGGATGCGAATGAGCAGTTCTTC.